The rows below give T cell receptor beta chains drawn from one sample of a study of beta chain features in type 1 diabetes. Libraries were prepared by immunoSEQ multiplex PCR; TCRdb keeps only in-frame clonotypes and omits some of them. The sample comprises about 900,000 clones, 15% to 20% of which are singletons, and around 0.02% rests with the top ten. Sequencing was carried out using naive CD4+ T cells from blood. Receptors were obtained from a woman under 30 in good health. Both conserved end residues are part of each CDR3. D genes are given only for firm matches. Size values are once, few and many counts, or a class for expanded clones, and some rows have none.

TRBV5-1	TRBJ2-3	TRBD1	NA	CASSLVTGGTDTQYF	TGCGCCAGCAGCTTGGTCACAGGGGGCACAGATACGCAGTATTTT
TRBV5-4	TRBJ1-2	NA	NA	CASTTGGRNYGYTF	TGTGCCAGCACCACTGGGGGCCGGAACTATGGCTACACCTTC
TRBV4-2	TRBJ2-1	NA	few	CASSQDVEDEQFF	TGTGCCAGCAGCCAAGATGTGGAGGATGAGCAGTTCTTC
TRBV5-1	TRBJ2-3	TRBD2	few	CASKGRESDTQYF	TGCGCCAGCAAGGGGCGGGAGTCAGATACGCAGTATTTT
TRBV28	TRBJ2-7	NA	few	CASSFSFERGYEQYF	TGTGCCAGCAGTTTTTCCTTCGAGAGGGGGTACGAGCAGTACTTC
TRBV28	TRBJ2-1	NA	NA	CASSQTSLDNEQFF	TGTGCCAGCAGTCAAACTAGTCTCGACAATGAGCAGTTCTTC
TRBV7-9	TRBJ1-4	NA	NA	CASSSQGGATNEKLFF	TGTGCCAGCAGCAGCCAAGGTGGCGCAACTAATGAAAAACTGTTTTTT
TRBV7-9	TRBJ2-1	NA	NA	CASRKSSYNEQFF	TGTGCCAGCAGGAAGAGCTCCTACAATGAGCAGTTCTTC
TRBV28	TRBJ2-1	TRBD2	NA	CASSSQKREGRYDEQFF	TGTGCCAGCAGTTCTCAGAAGCGGGAGGGTCGTTACGATGAGCAGTTCTTC
TRBV21-1	TRBJ2-1	NA	NA	CASSPKLGTGLYNEQFF	TGTGCCAGCAGCCCAAAGCTAGGAACAGGGCTCTACAATGAGCAGTTCTTC
TRBV2	TRBJ2-1	NA	NA	CASSAYRGGNEQFF	TGTGCCAGCAGTGCCTACAGGGGAGGCAATGAGCAGTTCTTC
TRBV9	TRBJ2-5	TRBD1	NA	CASSATTGGAETQYF	TGTGCCAGCAGCGCCACGACAGGGGGCGCGGAGACCCAGTACTTC
TRBV7-2	TRBJ2-5	TRBD2	NA	CASSLGIAGGRETQYF	TGTGCCAGCAGCTTAGGGATAGCGGGAGGGAGAGAGACCCAGTACTTC
TRBV19	TRBJ2-7	NA	few	CASSIDLRSLYEQYF	TGTGCCAGTAGTATAGATCTTCGGTCCCTCTACGAGCAGTACTTC
TRBV13	TRBJ2-1	NA	few	CASRAAGVRSYNEQFF	TGTGCCAGCAGGGCGGCAGGGGTTCGCTCCTACAATGAGCAGTTCTTC
TRBV5-4	TRBJ1-2	NA	NA	CASSVVGVYGYTF	TGTGCCAGCAGCGTAGTCGGGGTCTATGGCTACACCTTC